This T cell receptor beta chain was identified during a study of blood T cell repertoires in COVID-19. About the research overall: Samples taken during acute and convalescent COVID-19 were collected in the United States, Italy and Spain. T cells, B-cell-depleted T cells, or PBMCs supplied cDNA or gDNA.

The CDR3 consists of 15 residues. The V gene's germline CDR1 is SGHAT and CDR2 FQNNGV. V lost 5 bases to trimming and J lost 6 bases; unmatched junction nucleotides: 8. Sequencing was performed with immunoSEQ multiplex PCR; in TCRdb, only in-frame clones are kept and a portion is missing. The sample gives fewer than 500,000 clones, 75% to 90% of which show up once; around 4.5% is in the top ten. Input material: peripheral blood. V is TRBV11-2 and J is TRBJ2-2; 8 bases line up with TRBD1. This TCR derives from a woman in her twenties or thirties with acute or convalescent COVID-19. The DNA for the CDR3 is TGTGCCAGCAGCCCAACGGACAGGGAAGCCGGGGAGCTGTTTTTT. It is translated as CASSPTDREAGELFF.